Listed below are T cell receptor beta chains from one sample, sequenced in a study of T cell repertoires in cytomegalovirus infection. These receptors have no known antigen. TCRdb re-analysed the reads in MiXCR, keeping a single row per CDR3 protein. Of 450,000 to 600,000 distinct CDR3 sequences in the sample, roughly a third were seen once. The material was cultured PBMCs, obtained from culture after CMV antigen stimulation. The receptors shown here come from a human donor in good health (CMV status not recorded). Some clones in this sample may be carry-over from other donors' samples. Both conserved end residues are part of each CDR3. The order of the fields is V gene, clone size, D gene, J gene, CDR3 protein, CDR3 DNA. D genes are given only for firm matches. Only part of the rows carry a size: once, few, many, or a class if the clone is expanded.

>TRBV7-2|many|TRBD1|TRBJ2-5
CASSLATGLETQYF
TGTGCCAGCAGCTTAGCGACAGGGCTGGAGACCCAGTACTTC
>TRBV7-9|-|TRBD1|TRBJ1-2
CASNTGTGGNYGYTF
TGTGCCAGCAACACCGGGACAGGGGGTAATTATGGCTACACCTTC
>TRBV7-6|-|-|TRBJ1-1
CASSRGGGSSSEAFF
TGTGCCAGCAGCCGAGGCGGGGGGTCGAGTTCTGAAGCTTTCTTT
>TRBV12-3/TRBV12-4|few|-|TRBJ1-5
CASSFGQHNQPQHF
TGTGCCAGCAGTTTCGGGCAGCATAATCAGCCCCAGCATTTT
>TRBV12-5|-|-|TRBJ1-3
CASGVLSGNTIYF
TGTGCTAGTGGGGTCCTCTCTGGAAACACCATATATTTT
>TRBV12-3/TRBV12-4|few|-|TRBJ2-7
CASSSHRQASYEQYF
TGTGCCAGCAGTTCCCATCGCCAGGCCTCCTACGAGCAGTACTTC
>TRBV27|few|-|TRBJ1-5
CASSWDGRNSNQPQHF
TGTGCCAGCAGTTGGGACGGAAGAAATAGCAATCAGCCCCAGCATTTT
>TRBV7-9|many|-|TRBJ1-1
CASSSHRLGEKSEAFF
TGTGCCAGCAGCTCCCACCGGTTGGGGGAAAAGTCTGAAGCTTTCTTT
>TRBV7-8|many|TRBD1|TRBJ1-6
CASSLVRQGGSYNSPLHF
TGTGCCAGCAGCTTAGTCCGACAGGGAGGCTCCTATAATTCACCCCTCCACTTT
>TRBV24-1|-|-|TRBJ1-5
CATSDDRAVGNQPQHF
TGTGCCACCAGTGATGACCGAGCGGTTGGCAATCAGCCCCAGCATTTT
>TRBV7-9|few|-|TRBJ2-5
CASSDAGEETQYF
TGTGCCAGCAGCGATGCAGGGGAAGAGACCCAGTACTTC
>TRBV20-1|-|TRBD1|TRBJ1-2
CSARDQQGARGGYTF
TGCAGTGCTAGAGACCAACAGGGGGCCAGGGGTGGCTACACCTTC
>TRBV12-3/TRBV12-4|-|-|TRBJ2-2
CASSLGTPELFF
TGTGCCAGCAGTTTGGGCACGCCGGAGCTGTTTTTT
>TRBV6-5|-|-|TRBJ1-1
CASSHEGGTEAFF
TGTGCCAGCAGTCATGAAGGGGGGACTGAAGCTTTCTTT
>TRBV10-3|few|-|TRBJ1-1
CAISEAGAGTEAFF
TGTGCCATCAGTGAGGCAGGGGCGGGCACTGAAGCTTTCTTT
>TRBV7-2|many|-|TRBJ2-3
CASSSEAQDTQYF
TGTGCCAGCAGCTCGGAGGCCCAGGATACGCAGTATTTT
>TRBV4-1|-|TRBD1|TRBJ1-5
CASSQDRGNQPQHF
TGCGCCAGCAGCCAGGACAGGGGAAATCAGCCCCAGCATTTT
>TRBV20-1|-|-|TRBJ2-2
CSVPRHTGELFF
TGCAGTGTCCCGCGCCACACCGGGGAGCTGTTTTTT
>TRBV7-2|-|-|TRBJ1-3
CASTVDSSGNTIYF
TGTGCCAGCACCGTTGACAGCTCTGGAAACACCATATATTTT
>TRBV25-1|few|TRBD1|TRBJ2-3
CASSEAGGGDTQYF
TGTGCCAGCAGTGAAGCAGGGGGCGGAGATACGCAGTATTTT
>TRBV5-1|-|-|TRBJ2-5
CASTLEGFQETQYF
TGCGCCAGCACCCTAGAGGGGTTCCAAGAGACCCAGTACTTC
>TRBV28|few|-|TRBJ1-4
CASSLIQLATNEKLFF
TGTGCCAGCAGTTTGATACAACTCGCAACTAATGAAAAACTGTTTTTT
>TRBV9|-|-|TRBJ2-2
CASSVVVGPSILNTGELFF
TGTGCCAGCAGCGTAGTTGTGGGACCCTCTATCCTAAACACCGGGGAGCTGTTTTTT
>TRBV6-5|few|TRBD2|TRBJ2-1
CASSYSASSGSNEQFF
TGTGCCAGCAGTTACTCGGCGTCTAGCGGGAGCAATGAGCAGTTCTTC
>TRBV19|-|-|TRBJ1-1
CASSCHLRTASLNTEAFF
TGTGCCAGTAGCTGTCACCTCAGGACAGCGTCCTTGAACACTGAAGCTTTCTTT
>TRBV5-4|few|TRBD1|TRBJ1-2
CASSLGTDTNYGYTF
TGTGCCAGCAGCCTAGGGACAGACACTAACTATGGCTACACCTTC
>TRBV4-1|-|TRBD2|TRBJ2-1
CASLSLTSEHYNEQFF
TGCGCCAGCCTTAGCCTAACTAGCGAACACTACAATGAGCAGTTCTTC
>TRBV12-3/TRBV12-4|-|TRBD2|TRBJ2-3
CASSEASGRWVITDTQYF
TGTGCCAGCAGTGAGGCTAGCGGGAGATGGGTTATCACAGATACGCAGTATTTT
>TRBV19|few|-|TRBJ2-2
CASSIDWGSTGELFF
TGTGCCAGTAGTATAGATTGGGGGAGCACCGGGGAGCTGTTTTTT
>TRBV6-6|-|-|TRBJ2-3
CASSHRSFGDTQYF
TGTGCCAGCAGTCACAGGAGTTTTGGAGATACGCAGTATTTT
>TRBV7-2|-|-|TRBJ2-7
CASSWVSSGGGYEQYF
TGTGCCAGCAGCTGGGTTAGCAGCGGAGGTGGCTACGAGCAGTACTTC
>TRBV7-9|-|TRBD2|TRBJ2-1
CASSFRRLAGGSDNEQFF
TGTGCCAGCAGCTTTCGAAGGCTAGCGGGAGGAAGCGACAATGAGCAGTTCTTC
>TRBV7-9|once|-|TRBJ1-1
CAGTVNTEAFF
TGTGCCGGGACGGTGAACACTGAAGCTTTCTTT
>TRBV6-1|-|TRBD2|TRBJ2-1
CASTTGGFYNEQFF
TGTGCCAGCACCACGGGAGGGTTCTACAATGAGCAGTTCTTC
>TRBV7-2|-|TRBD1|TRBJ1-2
CASSPGQGQGVDGYTF
TGTGCCAGCAGCCCGGGACAGGGCCAAGGGGTGGATGGCTACACCTTC
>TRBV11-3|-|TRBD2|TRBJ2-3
CASSKIAGGTDTQYF
TGTGCCAGCAGCAAAATAGCGGGAGGCACAGATACGCAGTATTTT
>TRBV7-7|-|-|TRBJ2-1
CASSADSHNEQFF
TGTGCTAGCAGCGCCGACAGCCACAATGAGCAGTTCTTC
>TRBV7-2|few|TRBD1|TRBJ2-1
CASSPQGAQGSEQFF
TGTGCCAGCAGCCCTCAGGGGGCGCAAGGGAGTGAGCAGTTCTTC
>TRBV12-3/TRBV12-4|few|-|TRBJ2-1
CASSPVVQRADEQFF
TGTGCCAGCAGTCCAGTCGTGCAGAGGGCCGATGAGCAGTTCTTC
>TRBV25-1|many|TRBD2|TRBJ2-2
CASSEAGREAGELFF
TGTGCCAGCAGTGAAGCAGGGAGGGAAGCCGGGGAGCTGTTTTTT
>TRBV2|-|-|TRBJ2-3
CASNGRQGGTDTQYF
TGTGCCAGCAATGGGCGACAGGGAGGAACAGATACGCAGTATTTT
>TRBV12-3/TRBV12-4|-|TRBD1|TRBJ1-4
CASRRDRSNEKLFF
TGTGCCAGCAGGCGGGACAGATCTAATGAAAAACTGTTTTTT
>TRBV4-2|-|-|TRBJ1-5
CASSQPWGGSGNQPQHF
TGTGCCAGCAGCCAACCCTGGGGGGGAAGTGGCAATCAGCCCCAGCATTTT
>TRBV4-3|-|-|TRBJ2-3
CASSQVLGTDTQYF
TGCGCCAGCAGCCAAGTTCTGGGCACAGATACGCAGTATTTT
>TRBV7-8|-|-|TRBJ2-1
CASRSRANQRDEQFF
TGTGCCAGCAGGTCCCGGGCAAACCAGCGCGATGAGCAGTTCTTC
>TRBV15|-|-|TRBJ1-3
CATSRDLSSGNTIYF
TGTGCCACCAGCAGAGATTTAAGCTCTGGAAACACCATATATTTT
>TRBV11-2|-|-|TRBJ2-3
CASSHGASADTQYF
TGTGCCAGCAGCCACGGGGCTAGCGCAGATACGCAGTATTTT